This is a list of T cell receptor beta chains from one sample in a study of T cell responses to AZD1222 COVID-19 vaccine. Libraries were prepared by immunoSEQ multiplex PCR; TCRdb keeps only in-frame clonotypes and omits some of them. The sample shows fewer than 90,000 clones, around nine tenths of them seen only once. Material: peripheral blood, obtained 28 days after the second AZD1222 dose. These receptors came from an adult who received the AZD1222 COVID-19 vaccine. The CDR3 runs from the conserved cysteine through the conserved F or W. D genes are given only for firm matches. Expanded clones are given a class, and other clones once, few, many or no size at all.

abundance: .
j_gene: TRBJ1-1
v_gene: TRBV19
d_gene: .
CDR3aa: CASLRAGVKTEAFF
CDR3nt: TGTGCCAGTCTTAGGGCGGGGGTGAAAACTGAAGCTTTCTTT

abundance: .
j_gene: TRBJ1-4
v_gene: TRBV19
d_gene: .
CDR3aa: CASKNGWEKLFF
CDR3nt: TGTGCCAGTAAGAACGGATGGGAAAAACTGTTTTTT

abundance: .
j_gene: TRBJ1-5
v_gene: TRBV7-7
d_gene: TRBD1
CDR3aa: CASSLAGATGGYQPQHF
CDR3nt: TGTGCTAGCAGCTTAGCGGGGGCGACAGGGGGGTATCAGCCCCAGCATTTT

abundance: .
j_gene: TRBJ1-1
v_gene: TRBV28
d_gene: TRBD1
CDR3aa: CASRVPGQLNTEAFF
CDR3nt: TGTGCCAGCAGAGTTCCGGGACAGCTTAACACTGAAGCTTTCTTT

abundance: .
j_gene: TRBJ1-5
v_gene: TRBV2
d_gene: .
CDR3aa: CASSDRMEDQPQHF
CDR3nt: TGTGCCAGCAGTGACAGAATGGAGGATCAGCCCCAGCATTTT

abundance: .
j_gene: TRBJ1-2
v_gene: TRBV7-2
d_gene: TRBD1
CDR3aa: CASSLPQDRGRSGYTF
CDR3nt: TGTGCCAGCAGCTTACCTCAAGACAGGGGGCGTAGTGGCTACACCTTC

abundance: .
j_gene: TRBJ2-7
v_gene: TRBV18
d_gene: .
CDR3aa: CASSKTSGTPPYEQYF
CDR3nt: TGTGCCAGCTCAAAGACCTCCGGGACTCCCCCCTACGAGCAGTACTTC

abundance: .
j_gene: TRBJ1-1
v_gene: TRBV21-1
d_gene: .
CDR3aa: CASRKFTDRLNTEAFF
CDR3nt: TGTGCCAGCAGAAAATTTACGGACAGGTTGAACACTGAAGCTTTCTTT

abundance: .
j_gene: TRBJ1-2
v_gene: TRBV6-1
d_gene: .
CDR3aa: CASSETRGGGYGYTF
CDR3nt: TGTGCCAGCAGTGAAACCAGGGGAGGGGGCTATGGCTACACCTTC

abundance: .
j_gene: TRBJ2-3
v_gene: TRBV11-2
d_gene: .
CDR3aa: CASSGTVADTQYF
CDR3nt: TGTGCCAGCAGCGGGACGGTCGCAGATACGCAGTATTTT

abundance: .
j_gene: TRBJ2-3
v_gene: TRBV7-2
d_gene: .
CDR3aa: CASRSSGAEQADTQYF
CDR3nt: TGTGCCAGCAGGTCCTCAGGGGCCGAGCAGGCAGATACGCAGTATTTT

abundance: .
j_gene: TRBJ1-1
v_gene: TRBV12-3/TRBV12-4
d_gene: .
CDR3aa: CASSLGGAEAFF
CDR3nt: TGTGCCAGCAGTTTAGGGGGGGCTGAAGCTTTCTTT

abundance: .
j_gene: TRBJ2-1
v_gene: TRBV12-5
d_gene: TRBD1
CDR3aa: CASGSRPGTGGLDEQFF
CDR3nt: TGTGCTAGTGGTTCTCGACCCGGGACAGGGGGGCTCGATGAGCAGTTCTTC

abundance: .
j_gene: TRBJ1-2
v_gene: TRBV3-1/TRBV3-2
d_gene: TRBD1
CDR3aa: CASSPRDRGRNYGYTF
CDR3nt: TGTGCCAGCAGCCCCCGGGACAGGGGGCGTAACTATGGCTACACCTTC

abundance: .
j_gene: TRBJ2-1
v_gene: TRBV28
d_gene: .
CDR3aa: CASSLMGSAGNEQFF
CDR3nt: TGTGCCAGCAGTTTAATGGGGAGCGCCGGCAATGAGCAGTTCTTC

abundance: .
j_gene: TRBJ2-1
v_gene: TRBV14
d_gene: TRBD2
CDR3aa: CASRGGSRQLAGDNEQFF
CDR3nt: TGTGCCAGCCGAGGTGGCAGCCGACAACTAGCGGGAGACAATGAGCAGTTCTTC

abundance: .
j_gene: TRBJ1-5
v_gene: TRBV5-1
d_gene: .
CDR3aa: CASSLADSRNQPQHF
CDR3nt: TGCGCCAGCAGCTTGGCCGACAGTCGCAATCAGCCCCAGCATTTT

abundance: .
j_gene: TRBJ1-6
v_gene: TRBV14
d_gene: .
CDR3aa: CASSQRGASPALHF
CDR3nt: TGTGCCAGCAGCCAGAGGGGGGCCTCGCCAGCCCTCCACTTT

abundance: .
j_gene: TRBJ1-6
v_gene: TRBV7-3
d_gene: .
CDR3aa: CASSLEAVSSYNSPLHF
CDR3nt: TGTGCCAGCAGCTTGGAGGCAGTAAGCTCCTATAATTCACCCCTCCACTTT

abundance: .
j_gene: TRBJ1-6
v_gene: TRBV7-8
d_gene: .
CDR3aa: CASSLVANSPLHF
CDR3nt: TGTGCCAGCAGCTTAGTCGCCAACTCACCCCTCCACTTT

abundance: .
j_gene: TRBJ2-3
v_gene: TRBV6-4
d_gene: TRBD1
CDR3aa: CASSDSRGHTDTQYF
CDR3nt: TGTGCCAGCAGTGACTCCAGGGGGCACACAGATACGCAGTATTTT

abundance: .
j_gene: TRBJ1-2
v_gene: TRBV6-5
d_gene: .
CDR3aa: CASSRGFSYGYTF
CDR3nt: TGTGCCAGCAGCAGGGGATTTTCCTATGGCTACACCTTC

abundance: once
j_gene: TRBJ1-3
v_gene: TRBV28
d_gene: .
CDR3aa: CASNQVEPSGNTIYF
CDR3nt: TGTGCCAGCAACCAAGTGGAACCGTCTGGAAACACCATATATTTT

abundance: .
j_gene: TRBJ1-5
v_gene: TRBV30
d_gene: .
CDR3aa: CAWSPGPGSQPQHF
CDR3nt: TGTGCCTGGAGTCCCGGCCCCGGGAGTCAGCCCCAGCATTTT

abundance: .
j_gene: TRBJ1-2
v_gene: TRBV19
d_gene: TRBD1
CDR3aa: CASRDPQGAAYGYTF
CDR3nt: TGTGCCAGTAGGGACCCACAGGGGGCCGCCTATGGCTACACCTTC

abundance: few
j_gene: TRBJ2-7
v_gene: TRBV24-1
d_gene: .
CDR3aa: CATSDPARSGYEQYF
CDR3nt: TGTGCCACCAGTGACCCTGCGAGGAGCGGCTACGAGCAGTACTTC

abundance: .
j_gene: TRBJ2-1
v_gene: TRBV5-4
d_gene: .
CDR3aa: CASSLDQGRYNEQFF
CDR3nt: TGTGCCAGCAGCTTGGACCAGGGGCGGTACAATGAGCAGTTCTTC

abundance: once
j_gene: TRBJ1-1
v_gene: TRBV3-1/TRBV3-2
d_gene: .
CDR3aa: CASSRAEGTFF
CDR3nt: TGTGCCAGCAGCCGGGCCGAGGGTACTTTCTTT

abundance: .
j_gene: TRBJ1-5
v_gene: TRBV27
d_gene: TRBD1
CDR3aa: CASSLGQGNPLRPQHF
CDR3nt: TGTGCCAGCAGTTTGGGACAGGGGAACCCCCTTCGGCCCCAGCATTTT

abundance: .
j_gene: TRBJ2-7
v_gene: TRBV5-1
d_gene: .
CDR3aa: CASSLDQRAEQYF
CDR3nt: TGCGCCAGCAGCCTAGATCAGAGGGCCGAGCAGTACTTC

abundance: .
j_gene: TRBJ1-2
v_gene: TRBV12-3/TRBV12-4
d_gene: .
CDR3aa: CASSSGDYGYTF
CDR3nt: TGTGCCAGCAGCTCTGGGGACTATGGCTACACCTTC

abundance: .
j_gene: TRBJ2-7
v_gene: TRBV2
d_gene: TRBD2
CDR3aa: CASSEMGGTGEQYF
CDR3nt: TGTGCCAGCAGTGAGATGGGGGGGACGGGCGAGCAGTACTTC

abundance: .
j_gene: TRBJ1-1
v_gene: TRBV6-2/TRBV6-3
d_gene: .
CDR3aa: CASSSLQNTEAFF
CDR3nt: TGTGCCAGCAGCTCCCTTCAAAACACTGAAGCTTTCTTT

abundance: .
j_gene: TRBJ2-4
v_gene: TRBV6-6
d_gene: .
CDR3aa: CATKGEAKNIQYF
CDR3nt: TGTGCCACAAAGGGGGAAGCCAAAAACATTCAGTACTTC

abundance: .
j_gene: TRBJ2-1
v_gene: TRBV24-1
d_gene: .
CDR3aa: CATSTPGGGAPTYNEQFF
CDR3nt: TGTGCCACCAGTACACCCGGCGGCGGAGCACCCACCTACAATGAGCAGTTCTTC

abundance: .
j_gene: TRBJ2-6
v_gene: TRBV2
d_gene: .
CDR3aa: CASLAAGGANVLTF
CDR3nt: TGTGCCAGCCTAGCTGCCGGGGGGGCCAACGTCCTGACTTTC

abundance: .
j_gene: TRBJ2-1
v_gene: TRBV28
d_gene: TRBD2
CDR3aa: CATEGGRVNEQFF
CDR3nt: TGTGCCACTGAGGGCGGGAGGGTAAATGAGCAGTTCTTC

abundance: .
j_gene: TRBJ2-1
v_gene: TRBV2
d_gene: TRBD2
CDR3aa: CASKPTLAGGYNEQFF
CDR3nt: TGTGCCAGCAAACCAACTCTAGCGGGGGGCTACAATGAGCAGTTCTTC

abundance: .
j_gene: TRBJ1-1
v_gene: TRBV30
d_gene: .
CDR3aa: CAWSSERAEAFF
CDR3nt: TGTGCCTGGAGTTCCGAACGGGCTGAAGCTTTCTTT

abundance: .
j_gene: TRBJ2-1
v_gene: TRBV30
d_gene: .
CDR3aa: CAWRRSFEQFF
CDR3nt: TGTGCCTGGAGGAGGAGTTTTGAGCAGTTCTTC

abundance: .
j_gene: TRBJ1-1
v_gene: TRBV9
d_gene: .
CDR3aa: CASSQGGGMLNTEAFF
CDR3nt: TGTGCCAGCAGCCAAGGAGGAGGAATGTTGAACACTGAAGCTTTCTTT

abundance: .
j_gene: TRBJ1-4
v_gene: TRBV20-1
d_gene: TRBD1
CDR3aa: CSASPGQDKLFF
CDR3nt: TGCAGTGCTAGTCCCGGACAGGATAAACTGTTTTTT

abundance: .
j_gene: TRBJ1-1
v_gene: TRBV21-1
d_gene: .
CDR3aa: CASSRDRAPNTEAFF
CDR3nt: TGTGCCAGCAGCAGGGACAGGGCACCGAACACTGAAGCTTTCTTT

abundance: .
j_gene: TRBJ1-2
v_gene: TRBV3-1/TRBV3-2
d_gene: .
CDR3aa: CASSQGTPGGYTF
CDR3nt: TGTGCCAGCAGCCAAGGGACACCGGGGGGCTACACCTTC

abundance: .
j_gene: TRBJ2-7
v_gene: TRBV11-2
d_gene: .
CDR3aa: CASSFIQDHEQYF
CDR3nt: TGTGCCAGCAGCTTTATCCAGGACCACGAGCAGTACTTC